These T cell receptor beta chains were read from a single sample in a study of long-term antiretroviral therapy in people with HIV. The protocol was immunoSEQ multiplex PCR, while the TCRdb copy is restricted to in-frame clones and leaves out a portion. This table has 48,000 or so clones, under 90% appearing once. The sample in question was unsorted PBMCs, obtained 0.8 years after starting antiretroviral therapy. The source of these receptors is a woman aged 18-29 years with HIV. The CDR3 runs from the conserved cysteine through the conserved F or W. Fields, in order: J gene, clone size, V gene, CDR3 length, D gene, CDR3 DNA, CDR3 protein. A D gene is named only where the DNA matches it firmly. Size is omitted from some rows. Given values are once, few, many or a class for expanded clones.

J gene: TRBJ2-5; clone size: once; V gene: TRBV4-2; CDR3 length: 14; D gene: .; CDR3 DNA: TGTGCCAGCAGCCAAGATCGAGGGAAGGAGACCCAGTACTTC; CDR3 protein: CASSQDRGKETQYF
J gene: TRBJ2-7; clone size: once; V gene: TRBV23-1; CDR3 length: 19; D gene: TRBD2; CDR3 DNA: TGCGCCAGCAGTCACCACAGGTTGAGAGGGCGGGAGGGCCCTAGAGAGCAGTACTTC; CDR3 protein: CASSHHRLRGREGPREQYF
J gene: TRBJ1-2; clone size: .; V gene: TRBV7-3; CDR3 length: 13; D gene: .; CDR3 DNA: TGTGCCAGCAGCCCCTCCCCGGAGTATGGCTACACCTTC; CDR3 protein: CASSPSPEYGYTF
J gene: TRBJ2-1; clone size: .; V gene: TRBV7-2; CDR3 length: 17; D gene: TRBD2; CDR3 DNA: TGTGCCAGCAGCCCGATGGGACTAGCGGGAATTTACAATGAGCAGTTCTTC; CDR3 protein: CASSPMGLAGIYNEQFF
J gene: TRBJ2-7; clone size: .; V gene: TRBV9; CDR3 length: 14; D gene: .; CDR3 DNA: TGTGCCAGCAGCTCCGGGACACCGTCCTACGAGCAGTACTTC; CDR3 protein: CASSSGTPSYEQYF
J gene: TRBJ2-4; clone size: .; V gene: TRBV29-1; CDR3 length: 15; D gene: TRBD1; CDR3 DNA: TGCAGCGTTGAAGCACCTGACAGGGGTGAAAACATTCAGTACTTC; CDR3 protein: CSVEAPDRGENIQYF
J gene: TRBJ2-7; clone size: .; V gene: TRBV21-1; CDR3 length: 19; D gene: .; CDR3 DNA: TGTGCCAGCAGCAAAGGCGAGTTTACCGGGCCAAAAAAAAGCGACGAGCAGTACTTC; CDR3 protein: CASSKGEFTGPKKSDEQYF
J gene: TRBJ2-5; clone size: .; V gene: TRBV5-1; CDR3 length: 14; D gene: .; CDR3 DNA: TGCGCCAGCAGCTTGGATGGTAGCGCTGAGACCCAGTACTTC; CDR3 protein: CASSLDGSAETQYF
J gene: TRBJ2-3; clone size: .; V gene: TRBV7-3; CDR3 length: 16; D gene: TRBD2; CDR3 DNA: TGTGCCAGCAGCGAGACTAGCGGGAGACTCACAGATACGCAGTATTTT; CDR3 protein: CASSETSGRLTDTQYF
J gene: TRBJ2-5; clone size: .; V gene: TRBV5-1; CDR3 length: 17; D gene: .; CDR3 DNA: TGCGCCAGCAGCTTGTTAGGAGAACTCGGGGAGGCGGAGACCCAGTACTTC; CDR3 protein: CASSLLGELGEAETQYF
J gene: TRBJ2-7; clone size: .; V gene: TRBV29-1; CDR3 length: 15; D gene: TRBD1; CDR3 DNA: TGCAGCGTTGAGTCGGCCGAGACAGGGACCTACGAGCAGTACTTC; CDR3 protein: CSVESAETGTYEQYF
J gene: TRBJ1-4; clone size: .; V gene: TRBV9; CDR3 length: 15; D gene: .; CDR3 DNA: TGTGCCAGCAGCGGCCCGTTAGCAACTAATGAAAAACTGTTTTTT; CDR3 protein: CASSGPLATNEKLFF
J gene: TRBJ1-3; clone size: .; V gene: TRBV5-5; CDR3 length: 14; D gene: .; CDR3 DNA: TGTGCCAGCAGCTTGACAGTCTCTGGAAACACCATATATTTT; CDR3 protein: CASSLTVSGNTIYF
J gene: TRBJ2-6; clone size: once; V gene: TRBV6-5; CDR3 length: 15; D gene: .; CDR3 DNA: TGTGCCAGCAGTTGGGGGGCCACTGGGGCCAACGTCCTGACTTTC; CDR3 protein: CASSWGATGANVLTF
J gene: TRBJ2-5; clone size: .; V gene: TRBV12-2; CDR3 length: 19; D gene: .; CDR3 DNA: TGTGCAAGTCGCTTAGCGGAGAGCCCGGGACAGGGGGCCCAAGAGACCCAGTACTTC; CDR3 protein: CASRLAESPGQGAQETQYF
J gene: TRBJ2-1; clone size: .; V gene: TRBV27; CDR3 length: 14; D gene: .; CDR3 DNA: TGTGCCAGCAGTTTCGGTTTCGGGTTCAATGAGCAGTTCTTC; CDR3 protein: CASSFGFGFNEQFF
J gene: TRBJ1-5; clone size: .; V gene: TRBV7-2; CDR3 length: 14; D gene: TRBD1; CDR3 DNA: TGTGCCAGCAGCCAGGGACAGGAGAATCAGCCCCAGCATTTT; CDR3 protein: CASSQGQENQPQHF
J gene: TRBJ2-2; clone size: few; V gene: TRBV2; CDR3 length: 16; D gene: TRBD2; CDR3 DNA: TGTGCCAGCAGTCCGGGACTAGCGGGAGGGACCGGGGAGCTGTTTTTT; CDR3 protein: CASSPGLAGGTGELFF
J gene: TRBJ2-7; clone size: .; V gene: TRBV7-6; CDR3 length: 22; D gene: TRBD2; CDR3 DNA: TGTGCCAGCAGCTTAGCGTCCGGACTAGCGGGAGTTCGGAAGGGTCCCACCTACGAGCAGTACTTC; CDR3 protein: CASSLASGLAGVRKGPTYEQYF
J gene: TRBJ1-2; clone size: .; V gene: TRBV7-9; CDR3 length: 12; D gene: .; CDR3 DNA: TGTGCCAGCAGCCTGTCGGCGGGTGGCTACACCTTC; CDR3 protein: CASSLSAGGYTF
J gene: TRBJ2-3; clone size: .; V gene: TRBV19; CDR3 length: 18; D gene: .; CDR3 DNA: TGTGCCAGTAGTCCAACGGTTGGCACAGCAAGATCCACAGATACGCAGTATTTT; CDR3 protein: CASSPTVGTARSTDTQYF
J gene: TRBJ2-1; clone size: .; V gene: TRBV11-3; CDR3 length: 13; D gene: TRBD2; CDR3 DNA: TGTGCCAGCAGCTCGGGGACTACCAATGAGCAGTTCTTC; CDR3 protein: CASSSGTTNEQFF
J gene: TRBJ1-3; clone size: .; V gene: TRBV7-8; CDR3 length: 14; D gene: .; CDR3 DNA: TGTGCCAGCAGCTTTGGAGTATCTGGAAACACCATATATTTT; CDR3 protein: CASSFGVSGNTIYF
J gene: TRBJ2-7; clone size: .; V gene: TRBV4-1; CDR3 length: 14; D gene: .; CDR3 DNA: TGCGCCAGCAGCCAAAGCGGTTACCTTTTCGAGCAGTACTTC; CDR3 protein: CASSQSGYLFEQYF
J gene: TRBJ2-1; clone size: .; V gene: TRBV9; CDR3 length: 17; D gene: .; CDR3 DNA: TGTGCCAGCAGCGTAGTCGGCCTCCCGAGCTCCTACAATGAGCAGTTCTTC; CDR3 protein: CASSVVGLPSSYNEQFF
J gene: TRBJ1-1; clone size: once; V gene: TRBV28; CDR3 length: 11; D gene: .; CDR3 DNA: TGTGCCAGCAGTTTAGGCACTGAAGCTTTCTTT; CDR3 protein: CASSLGTEAFF
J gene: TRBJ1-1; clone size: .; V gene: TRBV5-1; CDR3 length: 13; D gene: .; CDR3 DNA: TGCGCCAGCATTGACGGGGTGAACACTGAAGCTTTCTTT; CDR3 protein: CASIDGVNTEAFF
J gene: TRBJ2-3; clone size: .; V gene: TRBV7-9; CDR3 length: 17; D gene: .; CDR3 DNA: TGTGCCAGCAGCTTAGCAGGAGGGGCCCGAACCCCGGATACGCAGTATTTT; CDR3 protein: CASSLAGGARTPDTQYF
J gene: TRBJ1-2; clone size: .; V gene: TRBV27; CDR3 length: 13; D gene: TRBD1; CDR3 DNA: TGTGCCAGCAGTTATGGGACAGACTATGGCTACACCTTC; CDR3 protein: CASSYGTDYGYTF
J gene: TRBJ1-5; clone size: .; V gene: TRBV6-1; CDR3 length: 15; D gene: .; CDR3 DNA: TGTGCCAGCAGTGAATCTTGGCAGGGGAATCAGCCCCAGCATTTT; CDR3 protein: CASSESWQGNQPQHF
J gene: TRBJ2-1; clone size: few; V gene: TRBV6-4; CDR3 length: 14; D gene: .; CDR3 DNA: TGTGCCAGCAGTAACGGGACACATTACAATGAGCAGTTCTTC; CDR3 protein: CASSNGTHYNEQFF
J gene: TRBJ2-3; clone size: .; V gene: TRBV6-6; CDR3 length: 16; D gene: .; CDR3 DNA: TGTGCCAGCAGTTACGGGCAGGGGGGCTGGGATGATACGCAGTATTTT; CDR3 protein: CASSYGQGGWDDTQYF
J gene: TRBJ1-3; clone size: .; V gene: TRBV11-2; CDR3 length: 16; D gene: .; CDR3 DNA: TGTGCCAGCAGCTCCCTTGGCAGGGTCCCTGGAAACACCATATATTTT; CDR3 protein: CASSSLGRVPGNTIYF
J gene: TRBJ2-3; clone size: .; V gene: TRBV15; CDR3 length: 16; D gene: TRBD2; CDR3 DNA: TGTGCCACCAGCAGAGCCCGGCTAGCGGGACCAGATACGCAGTATTTT; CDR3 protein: CATSRARLAGPDTQYF
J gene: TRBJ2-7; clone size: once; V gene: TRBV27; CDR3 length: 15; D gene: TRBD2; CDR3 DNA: TGTGCCAGCAGACTAGCGGAGCATGACTCCTACGAGCAGTACTTC; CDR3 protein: CASRLAEHDSYEQYF
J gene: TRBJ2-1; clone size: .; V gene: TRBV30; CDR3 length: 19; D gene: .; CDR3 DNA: TGTGCCTGGAGTGGGCGAGATCGGGAGAGGGCCCTTATCTACAATGAGCAGTTCTTC; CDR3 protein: CAWSGRDRERALIYNEQFF
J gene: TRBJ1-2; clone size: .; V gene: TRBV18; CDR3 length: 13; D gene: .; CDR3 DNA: TGTGCCAGCTCACCAGCAACTAACTATGGCTACACCTTC; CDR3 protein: CASSPATNYGYTF
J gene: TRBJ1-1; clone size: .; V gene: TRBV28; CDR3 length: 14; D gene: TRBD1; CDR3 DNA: TGTGCCAGCAGTAACCGACAGGGTGGGACTGAAGCTTTCTTT; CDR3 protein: CASSNRQGGTEAFF
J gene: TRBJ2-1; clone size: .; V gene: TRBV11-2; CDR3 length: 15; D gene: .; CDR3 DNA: TGTGCCAGCAGCCCTAGGAGGGGTGGACAAGGTGAGCAGTTCTTC; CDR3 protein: CASSPRRGGQGEQFF
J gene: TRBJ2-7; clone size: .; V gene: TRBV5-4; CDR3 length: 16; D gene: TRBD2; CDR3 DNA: TGTGCCAGCAGCTCCCTTAGTAGTAGCGGGGGCCGCGAGCAGTACTTC; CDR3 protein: CASSSLSSSGGREQYF
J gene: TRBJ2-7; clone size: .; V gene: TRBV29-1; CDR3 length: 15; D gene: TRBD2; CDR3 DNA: TGCAGCGTTGAATCGGCGACTAGCGGGACCTACGAGCAGTACTTC; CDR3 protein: CSVESATSGTYEQYF
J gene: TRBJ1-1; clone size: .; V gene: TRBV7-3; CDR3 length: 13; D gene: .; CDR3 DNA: TGTGCCAGCAGCTCCTCCCCCTCGGGACCAACTTTCTTT; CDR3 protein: CASSSSPSGPTFF
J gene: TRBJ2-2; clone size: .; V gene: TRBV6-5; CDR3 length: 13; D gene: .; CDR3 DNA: TGTGCCAGCAGTTACGATGGGACCGGGGAGCTGTTTTTT; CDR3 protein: CASSYDGTGELFF
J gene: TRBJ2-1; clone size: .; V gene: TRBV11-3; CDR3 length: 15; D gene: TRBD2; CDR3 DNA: TGTGCCAGCAGCTTACGACTAGCGGGAAGGGATGAGCAGTTCTTC; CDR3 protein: CASSLRLAGRDEQFF
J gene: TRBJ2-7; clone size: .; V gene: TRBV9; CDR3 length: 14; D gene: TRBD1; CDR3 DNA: TGTGCCAGCAGCGTAGGGGCAGGGGGCAACGAGCAGTACTTC; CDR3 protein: CASSVGAGGNEQYF
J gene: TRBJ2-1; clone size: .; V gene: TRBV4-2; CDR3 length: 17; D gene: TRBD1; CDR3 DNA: TGTGCCAGCAGCCAAGGGACAGGGCGAGGCTCCTACAATGAGCAGTTCTTC; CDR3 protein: CASSQGTGRGSYNEQFF
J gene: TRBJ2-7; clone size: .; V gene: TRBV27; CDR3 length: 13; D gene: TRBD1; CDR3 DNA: TGTGCCAGCAGTCGACAGGGAGCCTACGAGCAGTACTTC; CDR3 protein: CASSRQGAYEQYF
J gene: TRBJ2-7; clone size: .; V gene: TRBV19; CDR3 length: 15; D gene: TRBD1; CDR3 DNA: TGTGCCAGTAGTAAAGCGGGGACAGGGGAGTACGAGCAGTACTTC; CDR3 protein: CASSKAGTGEYEQYF
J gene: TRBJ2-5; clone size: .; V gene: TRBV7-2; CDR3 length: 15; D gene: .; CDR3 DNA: TGTGCCAGCAGCCTGGATCGTGGGAGTTTCGAGACCCAGTACTTC; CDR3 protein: CASSLDRGSFETQYF
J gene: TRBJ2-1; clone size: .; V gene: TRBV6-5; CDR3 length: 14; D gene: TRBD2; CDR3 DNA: TGTGCCAGCAGTCGCGGGAGCTCCTACAATGAGCAGTTCTTC; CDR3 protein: CASSRGSSYNEQFF
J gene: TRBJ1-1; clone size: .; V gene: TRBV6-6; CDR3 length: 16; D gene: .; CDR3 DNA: TGTGCCAGCAGTTACGAGACTCGACGGGGATTGATTGAAGCTTTCTTT; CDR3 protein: CASSYETRRGLIEAFF